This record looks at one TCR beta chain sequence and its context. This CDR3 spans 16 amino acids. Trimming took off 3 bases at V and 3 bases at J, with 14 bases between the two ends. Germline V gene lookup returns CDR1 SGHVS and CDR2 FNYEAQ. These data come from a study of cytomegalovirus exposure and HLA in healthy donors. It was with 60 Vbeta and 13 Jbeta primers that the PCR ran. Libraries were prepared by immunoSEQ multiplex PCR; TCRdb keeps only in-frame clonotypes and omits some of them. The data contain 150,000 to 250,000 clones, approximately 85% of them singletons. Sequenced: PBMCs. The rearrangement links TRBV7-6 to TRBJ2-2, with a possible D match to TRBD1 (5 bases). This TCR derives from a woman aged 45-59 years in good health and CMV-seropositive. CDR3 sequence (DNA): TGTGCCAGCAGCTTGGTTGGCAGGGTTTACACCGGGGAGCTGTTTTTT. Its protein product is CASSLVGRVYTGELFF.